The 17 T cell receptor beta chains in this list originate from one sample, sequenced in a study of regulatory T cells in long-lasting Graves disease. Described time point: newly diagnosed GD, antithyroid drugs for less than 3 months. RNA extracted from PBMCs served as the sequencing template. Arm-PCR with iRepertoire HTBI primers amplified the CDR3 regions for these TCR beta libraries. TCRdb reprocessed the multiplex PCR reads via MiXCR and lists one record per CDR3 protein. The repertoire has 400,000 to 450,000 distinct CDR3 sequences, about a sixth of them found once; the top ten carry 9.5% to 12%. The same data also went into a second study, on T cells in Graves' hyperthyroidism and ophthalmopathy.

The sample here was peripheral blood mononuclear cells (PBMCs), taken at new diagnosis, from a patient treated with antithyroid drugs. These receptors all stem from a woman aged 25-40 years with Graves disease.

About this clonotype itself: One base away lies a much larger clone, so this may be a sequencing read error. The rearrangement uses TRBV7-8 and TRBJ1-5, with a tentative D call TRBD1 (5 bases). CDR1 is SGHVS, CDR2 FQNEAQ, per germline. The CDR3 has 15 amino acids. V was pared by 4 bases and J by 1 base, with 11 bases between. CDR3 amino acids: CASSSTRGSNQPQHF. The CDR3 DNA reads as TGTGCCAGCAGCTCGACCCGGGGCAGCAATCAGCCCCAGCATTTT.

The chain is built from TRBV29-1 and TRBJ2-1; no firm D call. The CDR3 consists of 11 residues. Trimming removed 7 bases at V and 5 bases at J, with 9 bases between. Germline V gene data show CDR1 as SQVTM and CDR2 as ANQGSEA. The CDR3, as DNA: TGCAGCGCCCTCCACGACAATGAGCAGTTCTTC. Translating gives CSALHDNEQFF.

In this sample, this clonotype turned up many times. This chain links TRBV6-1 with TRBJ2-7, with 7 bases lining up with TRBD2. This CDR3 is built from 15 residues. The V gene end was trimmed by 4 bases and the J gene end by 1 base; junction bases not matched to a gene: 7. The V gene's germline CDR1 is MNHNS and CDR2 SASEGT. This CDR3 reads CASSAALGGSYEQYF. CDR3 DNA: TGTGCCAGCAGTGCCGCGTTGGGGGGGTCCTACGAGCAGTACTTC.

J is TRBJ2-1 and V is TRBV5-1, with 7 bases that match TRBD1. Germline-derived CDR1 and CDR2 are SGHRS and YFSETQ. Unmatched junction bases numbered 10, after V lost 4 bases and J lost 6 bases. The CDR3 is 15 residues long. CDR3 in DNA: TGCGCCAGCAGCCCATTACCTGACAGGGTCAATGAGCAGTTCTTC. Translated: CASSPLPDRVNEQFF. The variable domain in full, with the rest retrieved from reference TRBV5-1 and TRBJ2-1, is KAGVTQTPRYLIKTRGQQVTLSCSPISGHRSVSWYQQTPGQGLQFLFEYFSETQRNKGNFPGRFSGRQFSNSRSEMNVSTLELGDSALYLCASSPLPDRVNEQFFGPGTRLTVL.

The chain employs TRBV4-1 and TRBJ1-1; D gene unclear. V shed 5 bases and J shed 1 base, with 11 bases lying between them. Germline CDR1 reads MGHRA; CDR2 reads YSYEKL. This CDR3 region has 14 residues. The CDR3 DNA follows: TGCGCCAGCAGCGAGGACTCTAGGAACACTGAAGCTTTCTTT. Amino acids: CASSEDSRNTEAFF.

This clonotype was observed many times. The chain combines TRBV15 with TRBJ1-1, with 10 positions matching TRBD1. The CDR3 has 15 residues. Germline lookup yields CDR1 LNHNV and CDR2 YYDKDF (reference sequence). V gave up 3 bases and J gave up 1 base; unmatched junction bases: 2. The CDR3 reads CATSSRQGANTEAFF. CDR3 bases: TGTGCCACCAGCAGCCGACAGGGGGCGAACACTGAAGCTTTCTTT.

This clonotype has more than one count but fewer than ten. The junction shows a germline mismatch at one end, possibly a read error. The gene calls are TRBV6-5 and TRBJ1-1; tentative D call: TRBD1 (5 bases). Germline CDR1 reads MNHEY; CDR2 reads SVGAGI. This CDR3 contains 14 residues. The CDR3 spells CATSWGEMNTEAFF. The DNA for the CDR3 is TGTGCCACCAGTTGGGGGGAAATGAACACTGAAGCTTTCTTT.

In this sample, this clonotype turned up many times. The J gene is TRBJ1-5, the V gene TRBV12-3 or TRBV12-4, with D possibly TRBD1 on 6 matching bases. Between the trimmed V and J ends, which lost 6 bases and 5 bases, there was a span of 17 bases. CDR3 size: 15 residues. CDR3 in amino acids: CASSPPGGQHQPQHF. CDR3 nucleotides: TGTGCCAGCAGCCCGCCGGGGGGGCAACATCAGCCCCAGCATTTT.

The sample holds a few counts of this clonotype. The chain joins TRBV7-9 to TRBJ2-3, with D tentatively TRBD1 (6 bases). The CDR3 length is 16 residues. Germline V gene sequence: CDR1 SEHNR, CDR2 FQNEAQ (reference sequence). The V end was cut by 6 bases, the J end by 4 bases, with 20 bases between. The CDR3 DNA is TGTGCCAGCAGACAAGACAGGCCCGCCATGGCAGATACGCAGTATTTT. Its translation is CASRQDRPAMADTQYF.

This clonotype appeared many times. J is TRBJ2-2 and V is TRBV11-2; D is undetermined. The ends were cut back, 5 bases at V and 5 bases at J, with 3 bases in the middle. Germline V gene data show CDR1 as SGHAT and CDR2 as FQNNGV. The CDR3 extends over 11 amino acids. The CDR3 coding sequence is TGTGCCAGCAGCCCAACCGGGGAGCTGTTTTTT. It translates to CASSPTGELFF.

The gene calls are TRBV13 and TRBJ2-2; D could derive from TRBD1 or TRBD2 (5 bases each). From germline, CDR1 is PRHDT and CDR2 FYEKMQ (reference sequence). V shed 5 bases and J shed 3 bases, with 16 bases lying between them. The length of the CDR3 is 16 residues. The CDR3 spells CASSGLRDAYTGELFF. The CDR3 DNA reads TGTGCCAGCAGCGGCCTCCGGGACGCCTACACCGGGGAGCTGTTTTTT.

In this sample, this clonotype turned up many times. This chain uses TRBV20-1 with TRBJ2-7; TRBD1 aligns across 7 bases. This CDR3 comprises 14 residues. The J segment lost 5 bases and the V segment lost 6 bases, leaving 13 bases of the junction unmatched. Germline V lookup: CDR1 DFQATT, CDR2 SNEGSKA (reference sequence). CDR3 residues: CSAPGERGLDEQYF. The CDR3 DNA follows: TGCAGTGCACCAGGCGAAAGGGGGCTAGACGAGCAGTACTTC.

The sample holds many counts of this clonotype. The chain combines TRBV19 with TRBJ1-1; D gene ambiguous. From germline, CDR1 is LNHDA and CDR2 SQIVND (reference sequence). The CDR3 has 13 residues. Trimming stripped 1 base from V and 6 bases from J, with 9 bases between. The CDR3 DNA reads as TGTGCCAGTAGTATAGGTCCCGGGGCTGAAGCTTTCTTT. Protein sequence: CASSIGPGAEAFF.

This chain joins TRBV14 and TRBJ2-1, with no clear D. Germline CDR1 and CDR2: SGHDN and FVKESK. There are 16 residues in the CDR3. V was clipped by 0 bases and J by 8 bases, with 17 bases between them. The CDR3, as DNA: TGTGCCAGCAGCCAAGACCCCCGACGTCCTAGTCATGAGCAGTTCTTC. Amino acids: CASSQDPRRPSHEQFF.

This clonotype showed up many times. The junction shows a germline mismatch at one end, possibly a read error. The chain recombines TRBV7-7 with TRBJ2-1; the match to TRBD1 covers 9 bases. Per the germline V gene, CDR1 is SSHAT and CDR2 is FNYEAQ (reference sequence). This CDR3 contains 17 residues. The CDR3 is CASSAGQGRRWDNEQFF. In DNA, the CDR3 is TGTGCTAGCAGCGCGGGACAGGGACGGAGATGGGACAATGAGCAGTTCTTC.

This clonotype occurred many times. The rearrangement joins TRBV6-1 to TRBJ1-1; 9 nucleotides agree with TRBD1. V gave up 6 bases and J gave up 2 bases; unmatched junction bases: 16. The CDR3 runs 18 residues. The germline CDR1 and CDR2 sequences are MNHNS and SASEGT. This chain's CDR3 is CASSNEPGQGKGNTEAFF. The DNA for the CDR3 is TGTGCCAGCAGCAACGAACCGGGACAGGGAAAAGGAAACACTGAAGCTTTCTTT.

There are a few counts of this clonotype. V and J are TRBV14 and TRBJ2-5; D is unresolved. Per germline, CDR1 SGHDN and CDR2 FVKESK. Trimming left V 4 bases short and J 2 bases short, with 11 bases between. The CDR3 is 14 amino acids. The CDR3 region has the DNA TGTGCCAGCAGCCCTTCCGGCCGTCAAGAGACCCAGTACTTC. Translated: CASSPSGRQETQYF.